Below are 8 T cell receptor beta chains sequenced from a single sample in a study of regulatory T cells in long-lasting Graves disease. Arm-PCR with iRepertoire HTBI primers amplified the CDR3 regions for these TCR beta libraries. TCRdb reprocessed the multiplex PCR reads via MiXCR and lists one record per CDR3 protein. The top ten hold about a quarter of the sample, which has 400,000 to 500,000 distinct CDR3 sequences, around 15% seen once. The time point was: newly diagnosed GD, antithyroid drugs for less than 3 months. Isolated PBMC RNA provided the starting material for the TCR library. The same sample was also studied in work on T cells in Graves' hyperthyroidism and ophthalmopathy.

The sample here was peripheral blood mononuclear cells (PBMCs), taken at new diagnosis, from a patient treated with antithyroid drugs. These receptors all come from a woman younger than 30 with Graves disease.

A word on this clonotype: This may arise from a read error, as a much more abundant clone is one base away. V gene TRBV20-1 combines with J gene TRBJ2-4; no clear D. CDR3 size: 12 residues. Germline-derived CDR1 and CDR2 are DFQATT and SNEGSKA (reference sequence). The CDR3 loop reads CTAMAQYGEQYF. The DNA of the CDR3 is TGCACTGCTATGGCCCAGTACGGTGAGCAGTACTTC.

This clonotype was detected once. This chain connects TRBV30 to TRBJ1-2, with D unresolved. The CDR3 has 12 residues. The V and J ends lost 4 bases and 6 bases respectively, with 12 bases between them. Germline-derived CDR1 and CDR2 are GTSNPN and SVGIG (reference sequence). The CDR3 sequence: CAWTSGAHGYTF. CDR3 bases: TGTGCCTGGACGTCGGGAGCCCATGGCTACACCTTC.

V usage is TRBV18 and J usage is TRBJ1-1; tentatively, D is TRBD1 (6 bases). The V end was cut by 3 bases, the J end by 3 bases, with 11 bases between. Germline V gives CDR1 KGHSH, CDR2 LQKENI. This CDR3 spans 14 amino acids. The CDR3 DNA reads as TGTGCCAGCTCACCCGGACAGCTTTACACTGAAGCTTTCTTT. Protein product: CASSPGQLYTEAFF.

The chain recombines TRBV30 with TRBJ1-1, with D hard to call. CDR1 GTSNPN and CDR2 SVGIG come from the germline V gene (reference sequence). V lost 4 bases and J 5 bases, leaving 14 bases between the germline ends. CDR3 length: 13 residues. CDR3 in DNA: TGTGCCTGGAAATCCCTACGCGGAACTGAAGCTTTCTTT. Translated: CAWKSLRGTEAFF.

J is TRBJ2-1 and V is TRBV6-4; no clear D. Trimming removed 4 bases from V and 0 bases from J, with 4 bases in between. Germline V gene sequence: CDR1 MRHNA, CDR2 SNTAGT. This CDR3 is built from 13 residues. Here the CDR3 reads CASSATSYNEQFF. The DNA of the CDR3 is TGTGCCAGCAGTGCAACCTCCTACAATGAGCAGTTCTTC.

This clonotype was recorded many times. The gene calls are TRBV28 and TRBJ2-7, with 7 nucleotides matching TRBD1. The CDR3 sequence is 14 residues long. Trimming took 6 bases from V and 5 from J; bases not matched to a gene: 10. CDR1 and CDR2 from the germline V gene are MDHEN and SYDVKM. CDR3 amino acids: CASRGQVQGHEQYF. The DNA for the CDR3 is TGTGCCAGCAGAGGACAGGTCCAAGGACACGAGCAGTACTTC.

This clonotype was found many times. The chain carries TRBV7-2 and TRBJ2-2; D gene uncertain. The CDR3 covers 14 residues. From germline, CDR1 is SGHTA and CDR2 FQGNSA. V lost 4 bases, J lost 3 bases, and 9 bases lay in between. The CDR3 loop is CASSYASDTGELFF. CDR3 DNA sequence: TGTGCCAGCAGCTATGCCAGTGACACCGGGGAGCTGTTTTTT.

This clonotype showed up just a few times. This sequence joins TRBV20-1 and TRBJ1-2; D not certain. V was shortened by 3 bases and J by 8 bases, with 13 bases between the two germline ends. This CDR3 has 12 amino acids. Germline V lookup: CDR1 DFQATT, CDR2 SNEGSKA (reference sequence). CDR3 DNA sequence: TGCAGTGCTAGTAGCCCGACGTCCGGCTACACCTTC. Translating it yields CSASSPTSGYTF.